This T cell receptor (beta chain) is from a study of cytomegalovirus exposure and HLA in healthy donors. Study-wide context: Genotyping showed roughly 86% of hundreds of donors falling in the Caucasian-associated ancestry cluster.

The PCR made use of 60 Vbeta and 13 Jbeta primers. Authors' processing steps: A follow-up analysis tallied approximately 85 million unique TCR beta chains, 9 million to 11 million shared. Repertoires were generated with immunoSEQ multiplex PCR, while TCRdb's copy carries only in-frame clones and drops some. D and trimming were read from the DNA, whereas the V and J calls and clone size are those reported in that table. The sample contains approximately 100,000 clones, around 70% of which appear only once. General observations from the study: Many donors carried some public TCRs, although rarity characterized most TCR sequences. Indistinguishable V segments such as TRBV6-2 and TRBV6-3 were excluded.

For this clone: The antigen is not known.

Germline V gives CDR1 SGHRS, CDR2 YFSETQ. V lost 4 bases to trimming and J lost 12 bases; unmatched junction nucleotides: 12. CDR3 size: 14 residues. The sequenced sample consisted of PBMCs. The chain joins TRBV5-1 to TRBJ2-1; 8 bases are shared with TRBD1. This sequence was found in a man aged 40-49 years in good health and CMV-seropositive. The CDR3 loop is CASSLGQGSDGQFF. The CDR3 DNA is TGCGCCAGCAGCCTAGGACAGGGTTCAGACGGGCAGTTCTTC. Full variable domain (rest looked up from reference TRBV5-1 and TRBJ2-1): KAGVTQTPRYLIKTRGQQVTLSCSPISGHRSVSWYQQTPGQGLQFLFEYFSETQRNKGNFPGRFSGRQFSNSRSEMNVSTLELGDSALYLCASSLGQGSDGQFFGPGTRLTVL.